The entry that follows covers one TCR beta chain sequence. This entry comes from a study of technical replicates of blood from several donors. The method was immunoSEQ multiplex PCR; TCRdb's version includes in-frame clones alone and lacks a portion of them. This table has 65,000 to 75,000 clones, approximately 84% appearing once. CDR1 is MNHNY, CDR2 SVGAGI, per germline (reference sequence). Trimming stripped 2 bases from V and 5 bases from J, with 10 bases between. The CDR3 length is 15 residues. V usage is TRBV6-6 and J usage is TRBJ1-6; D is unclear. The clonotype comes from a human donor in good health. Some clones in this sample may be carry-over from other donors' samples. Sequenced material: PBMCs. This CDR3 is CASSYKESNNSPLHF. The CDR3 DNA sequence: TGTGCCAGCAGTTACAAAGAGTCAAATAATTCACCCCTCCACTTT.